Here is one T cell receptor (beta chain) with its context. Its antigen remains unknown. Processing of graft tissue released intraepithelial and lamina propria lymphocytes. TCRdb's table, derived via immunoSEQ multiplex PCR, lists solely in-frame clones and lacks some. Of 16,000 or so clones in the sample, around 83% are singletons; the top ten hold about 4%. Looked up from germline, CDR1 is SEHNR and CDR2 is FQNEAQ (reference sequence). V lost 5 bases to trimming and J lost 7 bases, with 9 bases between them. The CDR3 has 11 residues. The sample comes from a study of graft-versus-host responses after intestinal transplantation. Across the whole study: Grafts were multivisceral, liver-intestinal, or isolated intestinal. Study-wide results and caveats: Some GvH clones appeared in ileal mucosa or blood before recipient bone marrow. Early after transplant, HvG clones declined as circulating GvH clones peaked. Allografts of one patient group, those with graft-donor T cell macrochimerism, had high graft-versus-host to host-versus-graft clonal ratios.

The clonotype originates from a human patient who received an intestinal transplant, so some T cells may come from the graft donor. Specimen: ileum tissue, collected around 580 days after intestinal transplantation. The rearrangement uses TRBV7-9 and TRBJ2-7; D is undetermined. The CDR3 reads CASSTSWEQYF. CDR3 DNA: TGTGCCAGCAGCACTTCTTGGGAGCAGTACTTC.